Presented here are 10 T cell receptor beta chains from one specimen sequenced in a study of shared clonotypes between healthy human individuals (dated by TCRdb to about 2020). The method behind the library was the immunoSEQ multiplex PCR assay. As stored in TCRdb, this immuneACCESS dataset retains in-frame rearrangements with V and J assigned. A fraction of the clones does not appear; measured against another copy, unresolved V genes explain less than half of the discrepancy, and the remainder lacks a known reason. A total of 1.5 million to 2.5 million clones appear in this sample, over 85% of them only once. The ten largest make up approximately 1.2% of the sample. CD8 naive samples were obtained by positive selection for CCR7 among CD45RO-negative cells, yielding a CD45RA+CCR7+ population from which TemRA cells were excluded. Sequencing was carried out using naive CD8+ T cells sorted from blood. Reading the label with the study, this specimen's cell subset or site is: CD45RA+CCR7+. The source of these receptors is a man between 18 and 29 years old in good health.

This chain connects TRBV5-1 to TRBJ1-2; D uncertain. The V gene's germline CDR1 is SGHRS and CDR2 YFSETQ. The CDR3 extends over 17 amino acids. Between the trimmed V and J ends, which lost 4 bases and 3 bases, there was a span of 22 bases. CDR3 in DNA: TGCGCCAGCAGCCCAACCTGGGTCTTTAGTACAGACTATGGCTACACCTTC. It codes for CASSPTWVFSTDYGYTF.

V is TRBV9 and J is TRBJ1-1; D call uncertain. The germline V and J ends were trimmed by 0 bases and 5 bases, with 8 bases remaining between them. The CDR3 runs 13 residues. Germline values: CDR1 SGDLS, CDR2 YYNGEE. The CDR3 spells CASSVAGRTEAFF. The CDR3 region has the DNA TGTGCCAGCAGCGTAGCGGGGAGAACTGAAGCTTTCTTT.

The rearrangement links TRBV27 to TRBJ2-7, with TRBD1 matching 11 bases. This CDR3 is 14 amino acids long. Per germline, CDR1 MNHEY and CDR2 SMNVEV (reference sequence). Losses at the gene ends were 8 bases for V and 3 bases for J; bases not matched to a gene: 6. This CDR3 is CASAGGTGGYEQYF. The CDR3 DNA reads TGTGCCAGCGCCGGGGGGACAGGGGGCTACGAGCAGTACTTC.

CDR3 residues: CASSQRSITPMANYGYTF. CDR3 DNA sequence: TGTGCCAGCAGCCAACGCTCGATTACCCCTATGGCTAACTATGGCTACACCTTC. This rearrangement joins TRBV5-6 to TRBJ1-2; no reliable D call. This CDR3 comprises 18 residues. Looked up from germline, CDR1 is SGHDT and CDR2 is YYEEEE. The germline V and J ends were trimmed by 4 bases and 0 bases, with 22 bases remaining between them. Based on the CDR3 plus reference TRBV5-6 and TRBJ1-2, the full variable domain is DAGVTQSPTHLIKTRGQQVTLRCSPKSGHDTVSWYQQALGQGPQFIFQYYEEEERQRGNFPDRFSGHQFPNYSSELNVNALLLGDSALYLCASSQRSITPMANYGYTFGSGTRLTVV.

J is TRBJ1-2 and V is TRBV29-1; a possible D gene is TRBD1 (5 bases). V shed 2 bases and J shed 8 bases, with 9 bases lying between them. Germline V CDR1 and CDR2: SQVTM, ANQGSEA. The CDR3 runs 11 residues. The CDR3 sequence: CSVEFWGGYTF. CDR3 bases: TGCAGCGTTGAATTCTGGGGCGGCTACACCTTC. The full variable domain, in which reference TRBV29-1 and TRBJ1-2 provide the parts outside the CDR3, is SAVISQKPSRDICQRGTSLTIQCQVDSQVTMMFWYRQQPGQSLTLIATANQGSEATYESGFVIDKFPISRPNLTFSTLTVSNMSPEDSSIYLCSVEFWGGYTFGSGTRLTVV.

This clone was counted a single time. The chain uses TRBV7-8 and TRBJ2-5; 12 nucleotides agree with TRBD2. There are 16 residues in the CDR3. Germline lookup yields CDR1 SGHVS and CDR2 FQNEAQ. J lost 2 bases, V lost 5 bases, and 6 bases had no gene match. The CDR3 loop is CASSTGLAGFQETQYF. The CDR3 coding sequence is TGTGCCAGCAGCACCGGACTAGCGGGGTTTCAAGAGACCCAGTACTTC.

V is TRBV4-1 and J is TRBJ1-1; TRBD1 might be the D (5 bases). CDR1 is MGHRA and CDR2 is YSYEKL in the germline V gene. This CDR3 comprises 16 residues. With 5 bases removed from V and 1 base from J, the gap between germline ends came to 17 bases. The CDR3 bases are TGCGCCAGCAGCGAGATTCCAGGGTTCGCGAACACTGAAGCTTTCTTT. This sequence encodes CASSEIPGFANTEAFF.

This rearrangement joins TRBV27 to TRBJ1-6; D might be TRBD1 (6 bases). The CDR3 has 14 residues. Trimming pared 7 bases from V and 8 bases from J, leaving 15 bases between. CDR1 and CDR2 (germline): MNHEY, SMNVEV (reference sequence). The CDR3 sequence: CASTMGGADSPLHF. The DNA for the CDR3 is TGTGCCAGCACCATGGGGGGCGCAGATTCACCCCTCCACTTT.

J is TRBJ2-7 and V is TRBV27; D remains ambiguous. CDR3 length: 15 amino acids. V was pared by 0 bases and J by 4 bases, with 13 bases between. The germline V gene has CDR1 MNHEY and CDR2 SMNVEV (reference sequence). DNA for the CDR3: TGTGCCAGCAGTTTATCGATCATCCAGATATACGAGCAGTACTTC. Its translation: CASSLSIIQIYEQYF.

The DNA of the CDR3 is TGCGCCAGCAGTGCGGGACAGGGGCGCTACGAGCAGTACTTC. Translating it yields CASSAGQGRYEQYF. The chain joins TRBV10-2 to TRBJ2-7; 10 bases line up with TRBD1. Germline CDR1 reads WSHSY; CDR2 reads SAAADI. The V and J ends lost 4 bases and 3 bases, in that order; junction bases with no gene match: 3. The CDR3 has 14 amino acids.